Listed below are T cell receptor beta chains from one sample, sequenced in a study of T cell responses to AZD1222 COVID-19 vaccine. Libraries were prepared by immunoSEQ multiplex PCR; TCRdb keeps only in-frame clonotypes and omits some of them. The repertoire includes roughly 100,000 clones, roughly 88% of them detected once, and 2% to 3% sits in the top ten. The sequencing used peripheral blood, collected on day 0 of AZD1222 vaccination. All receptors come from an adult in good health. Both conserved end residues are part of each CDR3. The D gene is left open where the match is weak. Size is stated for part of the rows, as once, few or many counts, or as a class when the clone is expanded.

CDR3 DNA,CDR3 protein,clone size,D gene,V gene,CDR3 length,J gene
TGTGCCAGCAGCCGGGGGAGAGAGACCCAGTACTTC,CASSRGRETQYF,NA,NA,TRBV12-3/TRBV12-4,12,TRBJ2-5
TGTGCCAGCAGTGGCCTCGGGGAGGAGACCCAGTACTTC,CASSGLGEETQYF,NA,NA,TRBV28,13,TRBJ2-5
TGTGCCAGCAGCACCCATGACGGCTCTCAGCCCCAGCATTTT,CASSTHDGSQPQHF,NA,NA,TRBV11-2,14,TRBJ1-5
TGTGCCAGCAGCTTGAGAAGCAGGGACTATGGCTACACCTTC,CASSLRSRDYGYTF,NA,NA,TRBV5-6,14,TRBJ1-2
TGTGCCAGCAGCCCAACGCGATATAGCAATCAGCCCCAGCATTTT,CASSPTRYSNQPQHF,NA,NA,TRBV6-5,15,TRBJ1-5
TGTGCCAGCAGCTCACAGGGGCACACTAATGAAAAACTGTTTTTT,CASSSQGHTNEKLFF,NA,TRBD1,TRBV7-9,15,TRBJ1-4
TGTGCCAGCAGCTACAGCGCCGGGGAGCTGTTTTTT,CASSYSAGELFF,NA,NA,TRBV5-5,12,TRBJ2-2
TGTGCCAGCAGGTACAGGGAGAACACTGAAGCTTTCTTT,CASRYRENTEAFF,NA,NA,TRBV6-6,13,TRBJ1-1
TGCGCCAGCAGTTTCGGGGCAGGGCGCACTGAAGCTTTCTTT,CASSFGAGRTEAFF,once,NA,TRBV4-3,14,TRBJ1-1
TGCGCCAGCAGCTTTACAGGGGGGTCAACTAATGAAAAACTGTTTTTT,CASSFTGGSTNEKLFF,NA,TRBD1,TRBV5-1,16,TRBJ1-4
TGCGCCAGCAGCCAAGGTCCACCTGGGACAGAGACCAAATACGAGCAGTACTTC,CASSQGPPGTETKYEQYF,once,TRBD1,TRBV4-1,18,TRBJ2-7
TGTGCCAGTAGTACTTCGGGACAGGGGGCCCTCAATGAGCAGTTCTTC,CASSTSGQGALNEQFF,NA,TRBD1,TRBV19,16,TRBJ2-1
TGTGCCACCAGCAGAGGAAAGGGGGAAGGCAATCAGCCCCAGCATTTT,CATSRGKGEGNQPQHF,NA,NA,TRBV15,16,TRBJ1-5
TGTGCCAGCAGTTGGAGGACTAGCGAAAATGAGCAGTTCTTC,CASSWRTSENEQFF,NA,TRBD2,TRBV6-2/TRBV6-3,14,TRBJ2-1
TGTGCCACCAGTGACCGACTTGAAAACACCATATATTTT,CATSDRLENTIYF,NA,NA,TRBV24-1,13,TRBJ1-3
TGTGCCAGCAGCCAGACAGGGAGCTATGGCTACACCTTC,CASSQTGSYGYTF,NA,TRBD1,TRBV9,13,TRBJ1-2
TGTGCCAGCAGCCTGAATCCCGACAGCCAAGAGACCCAGTACTTC,CASSLNPDSQETQYF,NA,NA,TRBV7-8,15,TRBJ2-5
TGTGCCAGCAGCCGATTGACCAGGACTAGCGGGGGGAATGAGCAGTTCTTC,CASSRLTRTSGGNEQFF,NA,TRBD2,TRBV7-3,17,TRBJ2-1
TGTGCCAGCAGCCCGACTAGCGGGGGCCTGAACACCGGGGAGCTGTTTTTT,CASSPTSGGLNTGELFF,NA,TRBD2,TRBV7-6,17,TRBJ2-2
TGTGCCAGCAGCTTTGTAGCGAGCTCCTACAATGAGCAGTTCTTC,CASSFVASSYNEQFF,NA,NA,TRBV11-3,15,TRBJ2-1
TGCGCCAGCAGCGGGGCCAGGAACACTGAAGCTTTCTTT,CASSGARNTEAFF,NA,NA,TRBV10-2,13,TRBJ1-1
TGTGCCAGCAGCTCGGGGTTAGCGGGGTACGAGCAGTACTTC,CASSSGLAGYEQYF,NA,TRBD2,TRBV5-4,14,TRBJ2-7
TGTGCCAGCAGCTTATGGACTAGCGGTACCTACGAGCAGTACTTC,CASSLWTSGTYEQYF,NA,TRBD2,TRBV11-2,15,TRBJ2-7
TGTGCCAGCAGTGACTCGCTTTGGGAGGGAGTGACTAATGAAAAACTGTTTTTT,CASSDSLWEGVTNEKLFF,NA,NA,TRBV6-4,18,TRBJ1-4
TGTGCCAGCTCACCGCCGGGACTTCCCTACGAGCAGTACTTC,CASSPPGLPYEQYF,NA,NA,TRBV18,14,TRBJ2-7
TGTGCCAGCAGACCAGGGGGAAGGATGAACACTGAAGCTTTCTTT,CASRPGGRMNTEAFF,NA,TRBD1,TRBV5-4,15,TRBJ1-1
TGTGCCAGCAGTGAACAACGCCTCGGGACAGATACGCAGTATTTT,CASSEQRLGTDTQYF,NA,NA,TRBV2,15,TRBJ2-3